The 5 T cell receptor beta chains listed next were all sequenced from one sample in a study of memory CD4+ T cells and cytomegalovirus serostatus. Single viable CD3+CD4+CD8-CD45RO+ cells were sorted as the memory CD4+ T cells. Sequenced by immunoSEQ multiplex PCR; TCRdb stores in-frame clones only, minus some. The data hold tens of thousands of clones, with around 76% observed a single time. Sequences were obtained from memory CD4+ T cells from blood. The receptors were sampled from an adult in good health and CMV-seronegative.

This CDR3 reads CASEGPRRGLDGYTF. DNA of the CDR3: TGTGCCTCCGAGGGCCCCCGCAGGGGTTTAGATGGCTACACCTTC. This chain uses TRBV30 with TRBJ1-2; TRBD1 might be the D (6 bases). Germline V lookup: CDR1 GTSNPN, CDR2 SVGIG (reference sequence). The CDR3 totals 15 residues. V lost 7 bases, J lost 6 bases, and 24 bases lay in between.

This clone was detected only a few times. This chain uses TRBV27 with TRBJ1-4; D ambiguous. Trimming stripped 5 bases from V and 11 bases from J, with 12 bases between. The V gene's germline CDR1 is MNHEY and CDR2 SMNVEV (reference sequence). The CDR3 length is 12 residues. The CDR3 nucleotides read TGTGCCAGCAGTCCGCTAAAAGGGAAACTGTTTTTT. This translates into CASSPLKGKLFF. The full variable domain, in which reference TRBV27 and TRBJ1-4 provide the parts outside the CDR3, is EAQVTQNPRYLITVTGKKLTVTCSQNMNHEYMSWYRQDPGLGLRQIYYSMNVEVTDKGDVPEGYKVSRKEKRNFPLILESPSPNQTSLYFCASSPLKGKLFFGSGTQLSVL.

This clone was detected a few times. The chain is built from TRBV7-6 and TRBJ1-1; no reliable D call. There are 13 residues in the CDR3. Germline CDR1 is SGHVS and CDR2 is FNYEAQ. Trimming pared 5 bases from V and 5 bases from J, leaving 12 bases between. CDR3 loop: CASSARRRTEAFF. The CDR3 nucleotides read TGTGCCAGCAGCGCTCGAAGGCGGACTGAAGCTTTCTTT.

The V call is TRBV28, the J call TRBJ1-5; D is ambiguous. CDR1 MDHEN and CDR2 SYDVKM come from the germline V gene. Trimming took 7 bases from V and 2 from J, leaving 15 bases between them. CDR3 size: 15 residues. The CDR3 DNA is TGTGCCAGCATTTCCGTCCGGCAGGGCAATCAGCCCCAGCATTTT. This codes for CASISVRQGNQPQHF.

Details on this clone: Other DNA sequences in this specimen translate into the identical CDR3. The rearrangement uses TRBV30 and TRBJ1-3; D remains unclear. Trimming stripped 2 bases from V and 4 bases from J, with 6 bases between. Germline CDR1 reads GTSNPN; CDR2 reads SVGIG (reference sequence). This CDR3 spans 12 amino acids. DNA for the CDR3: TGTGCCTGGAGTCCCCAAGGAAACACCATATATTTT. Translation gives CAWSPQGNTIYF.